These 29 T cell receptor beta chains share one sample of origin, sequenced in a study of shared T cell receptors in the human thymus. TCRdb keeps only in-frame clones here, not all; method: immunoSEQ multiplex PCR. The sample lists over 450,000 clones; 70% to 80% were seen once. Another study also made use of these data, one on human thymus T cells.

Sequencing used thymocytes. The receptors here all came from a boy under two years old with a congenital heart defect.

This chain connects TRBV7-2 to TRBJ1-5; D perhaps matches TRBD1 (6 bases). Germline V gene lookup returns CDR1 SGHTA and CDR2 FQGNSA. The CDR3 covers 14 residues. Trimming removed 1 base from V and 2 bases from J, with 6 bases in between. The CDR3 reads CASSLDRGNQPQHF. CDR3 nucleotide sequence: TGTGCCAGCAGCTTAGACAGGGGCAATCAGCCCCAGCATTTT.

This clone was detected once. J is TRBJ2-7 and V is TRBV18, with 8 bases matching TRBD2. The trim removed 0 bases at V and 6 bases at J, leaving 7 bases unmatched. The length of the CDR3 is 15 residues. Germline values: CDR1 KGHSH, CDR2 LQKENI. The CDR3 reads CASSPPNGGGREQYF. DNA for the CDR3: TGTGCCAGCTCACCACCGAACGGGGGGGGACGCGAGCAGTACTTC.

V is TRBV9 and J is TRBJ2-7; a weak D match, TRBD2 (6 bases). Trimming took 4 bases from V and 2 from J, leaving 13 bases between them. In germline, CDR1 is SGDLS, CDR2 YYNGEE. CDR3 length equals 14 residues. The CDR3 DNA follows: TGTGCCAGCAGCCCGACTAGTCGGGCCTACGAGCAGTACTTC. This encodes CASSPTSRAYEQYF.

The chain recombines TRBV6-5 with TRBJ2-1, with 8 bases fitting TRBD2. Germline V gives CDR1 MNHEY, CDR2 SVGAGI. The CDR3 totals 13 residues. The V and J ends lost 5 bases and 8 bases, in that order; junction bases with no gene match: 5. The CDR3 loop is CASSQRELYEQFF. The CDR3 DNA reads TGTGCCAGCAGTCAGCGGGAGCTCTATGAGCAGTTCTTC.

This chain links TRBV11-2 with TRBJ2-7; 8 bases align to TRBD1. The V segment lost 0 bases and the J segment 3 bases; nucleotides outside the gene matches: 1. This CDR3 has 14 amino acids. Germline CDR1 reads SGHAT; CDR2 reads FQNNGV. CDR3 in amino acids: CASSLDTGGYEQYF. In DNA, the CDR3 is TGTGCCAGCAGCTTAGATACAGGGGGCTACGAGCAGTACTTC.

The CDR3 coding sequence is TGTGCCAGCAAGGCTAGCGGCTACGAGCAGTACTTC. Its protein is CASKASGYEQYF. The chain recombines TRBV6-5 with TRBJ2-7, with 7 positions matching TRBD2. The germline gives CDR1 MNHEY, CDR2 SVGAGI. There are 12 residues in the CDR3. Germline trimming cut 7 bases from V and 3 bases from J; bases unmatched to any gene: 3.

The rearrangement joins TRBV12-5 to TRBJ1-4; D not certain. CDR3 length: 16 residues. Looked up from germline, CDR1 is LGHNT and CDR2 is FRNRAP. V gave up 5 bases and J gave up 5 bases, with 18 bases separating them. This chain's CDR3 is CASGPGEVPMNEKLFF. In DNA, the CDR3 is TGTGCTAGTGGTCCCGGGGAGGTACCGATGAATGAAAAACTGTTTTTT.

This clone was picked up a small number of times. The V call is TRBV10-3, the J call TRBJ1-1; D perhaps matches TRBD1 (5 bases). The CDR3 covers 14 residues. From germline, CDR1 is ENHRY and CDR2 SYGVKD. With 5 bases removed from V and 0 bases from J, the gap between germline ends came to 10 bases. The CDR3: CAISSWGMNTEAFF. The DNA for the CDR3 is TGTGCCATCAGTTCATGGGGCATGAACACTGAAGCTTTCTTT.

The DNA for the CDR3 is TGTGCCTTCTCTACCGGGACAGGGGGCTACGAGCAGTACTTC. Translation: CAFSTGTGGYEQYF. The V and J genes are TRBV6-1 and TRBJ2-7, with 11 bases aligning to TRBD1. The germline gives CDR1 MNHNS, CDR2 SASEGT. The CDR3 extends over 14 amino acids. V was pared by 11 bases and J by 3 bases, with 9 bases of the junction left unmatched.

CDR3 region: CASSPGGGYEQYF. CDR3 bases: TGTGCCAGCAGCCCGGGGGGCGGCTACGAGCAGTACTTC. The chain carries TRBV27 and TRBJ2-7, with D maybe TRBD2 (7 bases). Deletions cut 6 bases from V and 3 bases from J, with 12 bases between. The CDR3 length is 13 residues. Germline V gene lookup returns CDR1 MNHEY and CDR2 SMNVEV (reference sequence).

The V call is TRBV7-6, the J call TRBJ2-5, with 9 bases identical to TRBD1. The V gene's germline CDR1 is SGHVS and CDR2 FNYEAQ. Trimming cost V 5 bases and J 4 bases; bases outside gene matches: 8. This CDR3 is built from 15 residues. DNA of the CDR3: TGTGCCAGCAGCCTCCGACAGGGGGGAGGAGAGACCCAGTACTTC. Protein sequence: CASSLRQGGGETQYF.

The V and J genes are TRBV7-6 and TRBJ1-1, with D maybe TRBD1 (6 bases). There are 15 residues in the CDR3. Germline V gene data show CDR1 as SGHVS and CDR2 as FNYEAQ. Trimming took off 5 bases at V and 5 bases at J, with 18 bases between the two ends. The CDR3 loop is CASSPGLQGETEAFF. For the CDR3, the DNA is TGTGCCAGCAGCCCTGGTCTACAGGGAGAGACTGAAGCTTTCTTT.

Here the CDR3 DNA reads TGTGCCAGCAGTTACGGAACTAGCGGGAGGGCCGACGAGCAGTACTTC. Its translation is CASSYGTSGRADEQYF. V usage is TRBV6-5 and J usage is TRBJ2-7; 13 nucleotides agree with TRBD2. Per the germline V gene, CDR1 is MNHEY and CDR2 is SVGAGI. The CDR3 has 16 amino acids. J gave up 5 bases and V 2 bases, and 6 bases lay outside the gene matches.

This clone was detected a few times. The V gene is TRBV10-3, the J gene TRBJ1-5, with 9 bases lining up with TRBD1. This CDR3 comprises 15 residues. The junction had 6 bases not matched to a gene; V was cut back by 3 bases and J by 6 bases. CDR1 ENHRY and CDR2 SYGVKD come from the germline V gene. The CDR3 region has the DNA TGTGCCATCAGTGAAGGGACAGGGAGCGGTCAGCCCCAGCATTTT. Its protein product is CAISEGTGSGQPQHF.

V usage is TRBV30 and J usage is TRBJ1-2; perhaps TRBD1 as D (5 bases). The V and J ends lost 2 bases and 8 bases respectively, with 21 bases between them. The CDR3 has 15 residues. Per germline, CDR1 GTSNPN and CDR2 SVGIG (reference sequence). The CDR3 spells CAWSQRGQRSPGYTF. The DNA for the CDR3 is TGTGCCTGGAGTCAACGCGGACAAAGGAGTCCGGGCTACACCTTC.

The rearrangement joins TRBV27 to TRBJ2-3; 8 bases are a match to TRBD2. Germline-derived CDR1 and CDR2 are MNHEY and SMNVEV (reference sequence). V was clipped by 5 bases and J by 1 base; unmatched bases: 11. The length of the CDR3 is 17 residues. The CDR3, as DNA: TGTGCCAGCAGTACCAATCTGGGACTAGTGGGCACAGATACGCAGTATTTT. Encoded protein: CASSTNLGLVGTDTQYF.

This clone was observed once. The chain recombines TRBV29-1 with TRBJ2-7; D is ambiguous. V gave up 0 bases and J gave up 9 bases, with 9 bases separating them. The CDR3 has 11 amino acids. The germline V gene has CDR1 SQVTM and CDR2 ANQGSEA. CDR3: CSVEDKGGQYF. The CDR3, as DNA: TGCAGCGTTGAAGATAAAGGCGGGCAGTACTTC.

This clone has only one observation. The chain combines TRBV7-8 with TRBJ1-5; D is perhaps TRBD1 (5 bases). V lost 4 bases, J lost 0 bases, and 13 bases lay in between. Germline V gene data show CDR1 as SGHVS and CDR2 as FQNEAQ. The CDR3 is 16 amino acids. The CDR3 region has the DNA TGTGCCAGCAGCTCCCTGACAGCTAATAGCAATCAGCCCCAGCATTTT. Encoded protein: CASSSLTANSNQPQHF.

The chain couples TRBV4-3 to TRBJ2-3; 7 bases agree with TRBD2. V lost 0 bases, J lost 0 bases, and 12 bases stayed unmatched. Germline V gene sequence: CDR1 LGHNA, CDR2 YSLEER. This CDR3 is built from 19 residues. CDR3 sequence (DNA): TGCGCCAGCAGCCAAGAAGGAGCAGGGACTATCCTGAGCACAGATACGCAGTATTTT. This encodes CASSQEGAGTILSTDTQYF.

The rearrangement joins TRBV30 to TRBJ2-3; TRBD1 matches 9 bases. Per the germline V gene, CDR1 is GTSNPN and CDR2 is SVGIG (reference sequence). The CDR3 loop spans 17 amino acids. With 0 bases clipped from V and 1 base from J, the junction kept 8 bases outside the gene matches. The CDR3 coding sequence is TGTGCCTGGAGTGTACGCCCGGGGACAGGGCGCACAGATACGCAGTATTTT. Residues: CAWSVRPGTGRTDTQYF.

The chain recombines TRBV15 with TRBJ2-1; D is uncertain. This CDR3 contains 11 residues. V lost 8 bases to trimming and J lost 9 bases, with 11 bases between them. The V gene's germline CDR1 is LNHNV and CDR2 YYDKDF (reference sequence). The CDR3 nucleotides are TGTGCCACCTCCTCCGTCTGTGAGCAGTTCTTC. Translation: CATSSVCEQFF.

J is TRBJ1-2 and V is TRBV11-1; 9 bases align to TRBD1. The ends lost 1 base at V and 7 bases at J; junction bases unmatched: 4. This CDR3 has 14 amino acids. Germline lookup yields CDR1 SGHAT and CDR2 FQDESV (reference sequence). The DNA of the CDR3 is TGTGCCAGCAGCTTAGTCGACAGGGGGACTGGCTACACCTTC. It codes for CASSLVDRGTGYTF.

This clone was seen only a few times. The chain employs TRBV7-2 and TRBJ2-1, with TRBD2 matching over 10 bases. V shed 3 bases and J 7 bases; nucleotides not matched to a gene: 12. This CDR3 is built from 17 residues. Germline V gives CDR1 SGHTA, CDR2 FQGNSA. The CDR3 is CASSFASGSWRRNEQFF. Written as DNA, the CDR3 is TGTGCCAGCAGCTTTGCTAGCGGGAGTTGGAGAAGAAATGAGCAGTTCTTC.

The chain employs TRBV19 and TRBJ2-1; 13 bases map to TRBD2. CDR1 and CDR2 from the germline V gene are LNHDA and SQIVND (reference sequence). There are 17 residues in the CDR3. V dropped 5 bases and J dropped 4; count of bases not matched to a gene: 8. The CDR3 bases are TGTGCCAGTAGTCCAGGTGCGACTAGCGGGAGGTACAATGAGCAGTTCTTC. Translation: CASSPGATSGRYNEQFF. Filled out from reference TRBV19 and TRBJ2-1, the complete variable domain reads DGGITQSPKYLFRKEGQNVTLSCEQNLNHDAMYWYRQDPGQGLRLIYYSQIVNDFQKGDIAEGYSVSREKKESFPLTVTSAQKNPTAFYLCASSPGATSGRYNEQFFGPGTRLTVL.

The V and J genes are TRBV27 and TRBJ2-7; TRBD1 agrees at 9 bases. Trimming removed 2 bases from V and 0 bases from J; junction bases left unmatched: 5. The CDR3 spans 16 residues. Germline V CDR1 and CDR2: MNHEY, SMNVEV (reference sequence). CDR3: CASSLMGQGNSYEQYF. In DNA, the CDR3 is TGTGCCAGCAGTTTAATGGGACAGGGAAACTCCTACGAGCAGTACTTC.

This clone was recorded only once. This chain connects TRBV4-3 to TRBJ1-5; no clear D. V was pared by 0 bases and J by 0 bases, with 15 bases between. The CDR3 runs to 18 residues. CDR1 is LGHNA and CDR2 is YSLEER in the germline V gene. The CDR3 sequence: CASSQDSGEAHSNQPQHF. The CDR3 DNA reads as TGCGCCAGCAGCCAAGATTCCGGGGAGGCGCATAGCAATCAGCCCCAGCATTTT.

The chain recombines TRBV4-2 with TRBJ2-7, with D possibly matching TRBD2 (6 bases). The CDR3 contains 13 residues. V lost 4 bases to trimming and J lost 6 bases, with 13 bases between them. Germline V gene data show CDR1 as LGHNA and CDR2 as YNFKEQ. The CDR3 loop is CASSPGVGSEQYF. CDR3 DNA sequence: TGTGCCAGCAGCCCGGGGGTGGGTAGCGAGCAGTACTTC.

The CDR3 reads CATSRDRTGGGYTF. CDR3 bases: TGTGCCACCAGCAGAGATCGGACAGGCGGAGGCTACACCTTC. The J gene is TRBJ1-2, the V gene TRBV15; 7 positions match TRBD1. The germline gives CDR1 LNHNV, CDR2 YYDKDF (reference sequence). The CDR3 totals 14 residues. Trimming removed 0 bases from V and 8 bases from J; junction bases left unmatched: 6.

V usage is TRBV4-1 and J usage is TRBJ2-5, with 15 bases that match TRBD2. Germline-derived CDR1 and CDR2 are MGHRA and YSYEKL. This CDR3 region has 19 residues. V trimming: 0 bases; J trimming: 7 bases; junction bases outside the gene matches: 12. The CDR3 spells CASSQDRTSGRAAWGTQYF. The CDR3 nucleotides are TGCGCCAGCAGCCAAGATCGGACTAGCGGGAGGGCGGCCTGGGGGACCCAGTACTTC.